This T cell receptor (beta chain) was identified in a study of shared clonotypes between healthy human individuals. Study-wide findings and caveats: Larger richness was generally estimated for naive than memory subsets. The low donor count limited represented genetic and exposure-history diversity.

Per sorted-subset replicate PCR, input was around 220 ng DNA, representing around 29,000 T cell genomes. Profiled with immunoSEQ multiplex PCR; TCRdb holds only in-frame clones, not every one. The table has millions of clones, 90% to 95% seen once; the top ten hold about 0.39%. Comments on this clone: Antigen specificity is unknown.

The CDR3 runs 17 residues. The germline V gene encodes CDR1 SGHTA and CDR2 FQGTGA. Deletions cut 5 bases from V and 4 bases from J, with 20 bases between. The V and J genes are TRBV7-3 and TRBJ2-2, with D tentatively TRBD1 or TRBD2 (7 bases each). This clonotype originated in a man between 18 and 35 years old in good health. Some clones in this sample may be carry-over from other donors' samples. The sequenced sample was naive CD4+ T cells from PBMCs. As to subset: CD45RA+ positively selected. The CDR3 DNA is TGTGCCAGCAGCCCTAGAGGGGGCGGCGGGGGCACCGGGGAGCTGTTTTTT. Its translation is CASSPRGGGGGTGELFF.